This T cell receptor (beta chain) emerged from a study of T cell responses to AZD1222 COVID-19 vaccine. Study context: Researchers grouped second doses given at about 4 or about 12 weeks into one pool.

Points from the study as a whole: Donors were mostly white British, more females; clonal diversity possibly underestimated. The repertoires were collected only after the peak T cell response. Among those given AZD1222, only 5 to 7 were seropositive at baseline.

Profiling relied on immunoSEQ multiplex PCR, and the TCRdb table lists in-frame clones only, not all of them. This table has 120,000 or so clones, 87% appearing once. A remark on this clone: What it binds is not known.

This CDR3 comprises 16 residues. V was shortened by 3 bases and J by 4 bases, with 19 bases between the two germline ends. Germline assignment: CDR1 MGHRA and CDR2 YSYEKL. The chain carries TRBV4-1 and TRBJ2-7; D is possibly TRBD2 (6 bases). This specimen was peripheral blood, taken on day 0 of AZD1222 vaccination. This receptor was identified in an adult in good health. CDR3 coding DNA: TGCGCCAGCAGCCACCAAAGTCGGGAGCCTCCTTACGAGCAGTACTTC. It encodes CASSHQSREPPYEQYF.